This paragraph covers one TCR beta chain sequence. The sample is drawn from a study of blood T cell repertoires in COVID-19. Whole-study context: Acute and convalescent COVID-19 samples came from the United States, Italy and Spain.

V was shortened by 2 bases and J by 2 bases, with 6 bases between the two germline ends. The CDR3 extends over 13 amino acids. From germline, CDR1 is MDHEN and CDR2 SYDVKM. Original methodology: Estimation of nucleated cell counts relied on the amplification of reference gene primers. Clones were read by immunoSEQ multiplex PCR, and TCRdb kept only the in-frame ones, dropping some. V and J calls and clone size are copied from that table; D and trimming were computed from the DNA. The sample contains roughly 150,000 clones, roughly four fifths of which appear only once. What was sequenced was peripheral blood. The chain recombines TRBV28 with TRBJ1-2, with D uncertain. This clonotype was sampled from a man in his sixties with active or convalescent COVID-19. The CDR3 DNA reads as TGTGCCAGCAGTTTACCAACAAACTATGGCTACACCTTC. Its protein is CASSLPTNYGYTF.